The clone carrying this T cell receptor (beta chain) was observed at least ten times. These data belong to a study of response to subunit inactivated influenza vaccine. V lost 4 bases, J lost 10 bases, and 8 bases lay in between. The CDR3 spans 12 residues. One entry per CDR3 protein, called by TCRdb with MiXCR from the RT-PCR reads. Found here are roughly 500,000 distinct CDR3 sequences, approximately 24% of them singletons; the top ten hold 2.5% to 3%. The sample was also reused in another study, on T cells expressing NK-cell markers. That paper adds: UMI-tagged 5'RACE template switching yielded the TCR beta cDNA.

Sequencing was performed on CD4+ T cells sorted from PBMCs, taken 12 days after vaccination. This chain connects TRBV12-3 or TRBV12-4 to TRBJ1-6, with D perhaps matching TRBD1 (5 bases). This TCR was sampled from a middle-aged man who received an inactivated influenza vaccine. The CDR3 region is CASSYRQSPLHF. The CDR3 DNA is TGTGCCAGCAGTTACCGACAGTCACCCCTCCACTTT.